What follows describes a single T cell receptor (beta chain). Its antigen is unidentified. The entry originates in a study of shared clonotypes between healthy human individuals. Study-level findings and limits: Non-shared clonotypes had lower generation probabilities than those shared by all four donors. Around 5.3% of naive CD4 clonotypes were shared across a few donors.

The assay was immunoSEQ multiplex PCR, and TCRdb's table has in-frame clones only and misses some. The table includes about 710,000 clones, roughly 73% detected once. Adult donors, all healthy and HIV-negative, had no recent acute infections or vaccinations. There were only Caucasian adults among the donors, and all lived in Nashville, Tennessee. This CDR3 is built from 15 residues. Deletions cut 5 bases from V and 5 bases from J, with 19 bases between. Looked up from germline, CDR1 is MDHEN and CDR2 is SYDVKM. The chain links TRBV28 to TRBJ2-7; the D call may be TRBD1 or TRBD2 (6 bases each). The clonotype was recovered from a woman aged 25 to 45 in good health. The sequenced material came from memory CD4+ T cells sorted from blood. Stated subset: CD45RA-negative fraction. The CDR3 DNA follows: TGTGCCAGCAGTCCCTTCGGGGGCGTTTTCCACGAGCAGTACTTC. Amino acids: CASSPFGGVFHEQYF.